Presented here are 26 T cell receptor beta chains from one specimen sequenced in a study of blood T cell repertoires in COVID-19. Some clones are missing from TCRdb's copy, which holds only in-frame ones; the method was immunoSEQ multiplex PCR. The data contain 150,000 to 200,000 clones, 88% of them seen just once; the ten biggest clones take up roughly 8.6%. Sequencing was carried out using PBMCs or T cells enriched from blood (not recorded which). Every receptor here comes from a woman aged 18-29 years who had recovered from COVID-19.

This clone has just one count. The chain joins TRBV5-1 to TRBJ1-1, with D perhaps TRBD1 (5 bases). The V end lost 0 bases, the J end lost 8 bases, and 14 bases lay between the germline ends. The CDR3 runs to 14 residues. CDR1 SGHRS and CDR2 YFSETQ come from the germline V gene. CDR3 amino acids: CASSLANGALEAFF. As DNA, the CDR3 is TGCGCCAGCAGCTTGGCCAATGGGGCACTCGAAGCTTTCTTT.

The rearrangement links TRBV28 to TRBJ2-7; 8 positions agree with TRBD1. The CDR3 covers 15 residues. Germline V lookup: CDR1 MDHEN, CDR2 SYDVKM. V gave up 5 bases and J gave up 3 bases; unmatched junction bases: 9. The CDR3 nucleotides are TGTGCCAGCAGTCTGAAGCGGACAGGGTACTACGAGCAGTACTTC. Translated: CASSLKRTGYYEQYF.

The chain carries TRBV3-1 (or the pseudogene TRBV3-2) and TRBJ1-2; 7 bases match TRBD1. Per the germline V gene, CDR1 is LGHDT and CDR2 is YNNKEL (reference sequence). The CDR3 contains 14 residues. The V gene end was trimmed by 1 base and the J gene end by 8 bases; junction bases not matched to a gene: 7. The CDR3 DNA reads TGTGCCAGCAGCCAAGCCACAGGGGTGCGAGGCTACACCTTC. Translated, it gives CASSQATGVRGYTF.

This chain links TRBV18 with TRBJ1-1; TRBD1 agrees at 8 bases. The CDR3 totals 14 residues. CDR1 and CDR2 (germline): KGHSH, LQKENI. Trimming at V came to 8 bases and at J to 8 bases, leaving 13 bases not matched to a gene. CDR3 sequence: CASREQGDPTEAFF. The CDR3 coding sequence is TGTGCCAGCCGGGAACAGGGGGACCCGACCGAAGCTTTCTTT.

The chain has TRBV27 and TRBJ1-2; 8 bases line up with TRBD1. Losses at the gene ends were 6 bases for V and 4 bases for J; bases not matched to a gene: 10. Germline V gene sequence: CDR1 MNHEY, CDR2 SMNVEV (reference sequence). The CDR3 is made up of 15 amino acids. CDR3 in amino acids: CASSPSDRAFYGYTF. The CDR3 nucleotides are TGTGCCAGCAGCCCCTCGGACAGGGCGTTCTATGGCTACACCTTC.

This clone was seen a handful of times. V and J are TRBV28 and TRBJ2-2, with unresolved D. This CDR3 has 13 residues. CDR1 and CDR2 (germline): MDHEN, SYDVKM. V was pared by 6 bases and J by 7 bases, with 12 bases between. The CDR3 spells CASRISVVGELFF. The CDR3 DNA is TGTGCCAGCAGGATCTCGGTGGTCGGGGAGCTGTTTTTT.

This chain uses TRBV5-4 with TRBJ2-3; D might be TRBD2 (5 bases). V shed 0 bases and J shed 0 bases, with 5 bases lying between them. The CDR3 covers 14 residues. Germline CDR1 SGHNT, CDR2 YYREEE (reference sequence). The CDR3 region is CASSLAGSTDTQYF. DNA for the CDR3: TGTGCCAGCAGCTTGGCGGGGAGCACAGATACGCAGTATTTT.

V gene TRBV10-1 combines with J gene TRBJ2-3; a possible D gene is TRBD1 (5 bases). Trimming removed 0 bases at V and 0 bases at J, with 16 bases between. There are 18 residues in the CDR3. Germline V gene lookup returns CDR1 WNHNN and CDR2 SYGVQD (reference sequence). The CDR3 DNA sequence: TGCGCCAGCAGTGAGTCGACTCTGGGGCGTACTAGCACAGATACGCAGTATTTT. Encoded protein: CASSESTLGRTSTDTQYF.

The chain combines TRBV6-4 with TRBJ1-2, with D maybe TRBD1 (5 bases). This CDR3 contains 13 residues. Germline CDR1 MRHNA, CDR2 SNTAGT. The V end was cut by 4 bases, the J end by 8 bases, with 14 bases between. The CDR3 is CASSADNLGGYTF. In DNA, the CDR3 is TGTGCCAGCAGTGCGGACAATCTTGGCGGCTACACCTTC.

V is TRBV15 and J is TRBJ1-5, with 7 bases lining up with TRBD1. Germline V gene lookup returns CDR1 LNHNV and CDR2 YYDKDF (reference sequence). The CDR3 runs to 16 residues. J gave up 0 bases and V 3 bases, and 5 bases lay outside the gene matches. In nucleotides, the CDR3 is TGTGCCACCAGCAGCGACAGGGAGTATAGCAATCAGCCCCAGCATTTT. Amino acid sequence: CATSSDREYSNQPQHF.

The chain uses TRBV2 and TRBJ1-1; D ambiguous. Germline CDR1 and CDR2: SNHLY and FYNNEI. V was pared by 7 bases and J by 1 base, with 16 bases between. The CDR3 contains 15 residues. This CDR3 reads CASTDLQLANTEAFF. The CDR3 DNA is TGTGCCAGCACCGATCTGCAGTTGGCGAACACTGAAGCTTTCTTT.

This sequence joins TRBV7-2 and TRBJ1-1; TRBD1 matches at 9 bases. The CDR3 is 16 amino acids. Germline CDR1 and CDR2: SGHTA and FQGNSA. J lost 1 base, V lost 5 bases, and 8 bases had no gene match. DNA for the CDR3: TGTGCCAGCAGCCCAGGACAGGGGATATCGAACACTGAAGCTTTCTTT. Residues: CASSPGQGISNTEAFF.

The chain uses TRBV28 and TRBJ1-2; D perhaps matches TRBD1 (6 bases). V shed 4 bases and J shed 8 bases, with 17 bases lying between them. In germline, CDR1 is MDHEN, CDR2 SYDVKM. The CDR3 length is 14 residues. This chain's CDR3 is CASSSPAGVAGYTF. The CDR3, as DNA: TGTGCCAGCAGTTCACCGGCAGGGGTGGCCGGCTACACCTTC.

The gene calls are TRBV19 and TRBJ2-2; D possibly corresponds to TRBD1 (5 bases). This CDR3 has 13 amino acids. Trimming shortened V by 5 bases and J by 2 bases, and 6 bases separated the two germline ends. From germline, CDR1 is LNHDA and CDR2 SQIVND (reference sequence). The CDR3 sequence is CASSDSNTGELFF. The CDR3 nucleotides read TGTGCCAGTAGTGACAGCAACACCGGGGAGCTGTTTTTT.

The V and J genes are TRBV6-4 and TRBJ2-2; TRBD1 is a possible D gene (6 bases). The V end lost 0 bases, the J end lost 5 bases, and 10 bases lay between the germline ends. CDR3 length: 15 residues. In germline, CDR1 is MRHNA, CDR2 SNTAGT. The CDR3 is CASSDSGQSTGELFF. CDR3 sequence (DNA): TGTGCCAGCAGTGACTCCGGACAGTCAACCGGGGAGCTGTTTTTT.

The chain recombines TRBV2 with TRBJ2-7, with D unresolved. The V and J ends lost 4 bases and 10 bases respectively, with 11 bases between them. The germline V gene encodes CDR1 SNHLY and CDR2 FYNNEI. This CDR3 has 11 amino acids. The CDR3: CASSGAAEQYF. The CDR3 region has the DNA TGTGCCAGCAGTGGAGCCGCGGAACAGTACTTC.

CDR3 residues: CASSLGLAGVQYF. The CDR3 DNA follows: TGTGCCAGCAGCCTAGGACTAGCGGGAGTTCAGTACTTC. The chain has TRBV12-3 or TRBV12-4 and TRBJ2-7; 13 bases align to TRBD2. The junction had 6 bases not matched to a gene; V was cut back by 6 bases and J by 10 bases. The CDR3 runs to 13 residues.

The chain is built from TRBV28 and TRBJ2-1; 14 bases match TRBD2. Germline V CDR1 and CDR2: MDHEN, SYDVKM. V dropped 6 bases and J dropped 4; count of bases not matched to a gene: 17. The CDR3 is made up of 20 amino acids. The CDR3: CASRTYQRTSGRLGYNEQFF. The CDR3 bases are TGTGCCAGCAGGACCTACCAACGGACTAGCGGGAGGTTAGGGTACAATGAGCAGTTCTTC.

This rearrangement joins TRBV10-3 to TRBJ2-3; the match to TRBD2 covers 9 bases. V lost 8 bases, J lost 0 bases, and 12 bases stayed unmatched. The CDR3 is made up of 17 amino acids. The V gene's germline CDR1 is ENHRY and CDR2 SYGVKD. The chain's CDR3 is CAIAGRGGHPSTDTQYF. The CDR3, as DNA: TGTGCCATCGCAGGGCGGGGGGGGCACCCAAGCACAGATACGCAGTATTTT.

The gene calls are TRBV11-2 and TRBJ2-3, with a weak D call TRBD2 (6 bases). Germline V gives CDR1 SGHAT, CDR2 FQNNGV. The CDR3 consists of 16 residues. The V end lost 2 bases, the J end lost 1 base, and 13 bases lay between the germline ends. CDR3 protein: CASSLSGGVGTDTQYF. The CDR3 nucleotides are TGTGCCAGCAGCTTATCAGGAGGGGTGGGCACAGATACGCAGTATTTT. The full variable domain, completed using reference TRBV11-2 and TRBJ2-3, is EAGVAQSPRYKIIEKRQSVAFWCNPISGHATLYWYQQILGQGPKLLIQFQNNGVVDDSQLPKDRFSAERLKGVDSTLKIQPAKLEDSAVYLCASSLSGGVGTDTQYFGPGTRLTVL.

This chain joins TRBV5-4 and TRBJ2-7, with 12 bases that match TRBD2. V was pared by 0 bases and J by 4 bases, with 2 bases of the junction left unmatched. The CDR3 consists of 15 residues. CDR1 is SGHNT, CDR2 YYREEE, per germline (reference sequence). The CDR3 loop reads CASSLGTSGDYEQYF. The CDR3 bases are TGTGCCAGCAGCTTGGGGACTAGCGGGGATTACGAGCAGTACTTC.

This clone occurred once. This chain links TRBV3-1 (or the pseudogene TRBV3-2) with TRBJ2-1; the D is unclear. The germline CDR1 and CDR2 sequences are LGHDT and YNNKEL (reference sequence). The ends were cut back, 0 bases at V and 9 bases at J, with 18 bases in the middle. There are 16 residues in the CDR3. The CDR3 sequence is CASSQDEGVPRSEQFF. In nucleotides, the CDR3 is TGTGCCAGCAGCCAAGATGAAGGCGTTCCCCGGAGTGAGCAGTTCTTC.

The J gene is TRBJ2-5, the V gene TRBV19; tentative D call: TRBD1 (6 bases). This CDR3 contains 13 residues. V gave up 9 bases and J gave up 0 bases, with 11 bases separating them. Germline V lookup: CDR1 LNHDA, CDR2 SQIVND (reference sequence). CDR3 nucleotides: TGTGCCAGCCGGGACATAAACCAAGAGACCCAGTACTTC. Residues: CASRDINQETQYF.

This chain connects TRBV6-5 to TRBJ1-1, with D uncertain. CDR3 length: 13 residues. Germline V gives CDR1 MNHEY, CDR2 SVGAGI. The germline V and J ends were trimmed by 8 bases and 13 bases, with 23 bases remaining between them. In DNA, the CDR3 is TGTGCCAGCTTTAATTCAGGTTCCCCCACCCGTTTCTTT. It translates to CASFNSGSPTRFF.

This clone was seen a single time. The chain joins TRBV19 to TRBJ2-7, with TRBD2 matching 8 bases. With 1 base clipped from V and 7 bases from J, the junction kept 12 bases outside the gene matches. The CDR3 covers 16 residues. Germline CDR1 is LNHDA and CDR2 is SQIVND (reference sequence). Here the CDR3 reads CASSIVGSGIPLEQYF. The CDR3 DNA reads TGTGCCAGTAGTATAGTAGGTAGCGGGATTCCTTTGGAGCAGTACTTC.

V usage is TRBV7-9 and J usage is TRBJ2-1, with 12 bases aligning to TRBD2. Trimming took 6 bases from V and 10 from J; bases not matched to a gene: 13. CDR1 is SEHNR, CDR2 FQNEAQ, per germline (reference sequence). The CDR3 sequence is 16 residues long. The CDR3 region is CASRKLAGGQPREQFF. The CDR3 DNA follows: TGTGCCAGCAGAAAACTAGCGGGAGGCCAACCGAGGGAGCAGTTCTTC.